The 18 T cell receptor beta chains given below trace back to one sample, sequenced in a study of regulatory T cells in long-lasting Graves disease. In building TCR beta libraries, iRepertoire HTBI primers were used together with Arm-PCR of CDR3 regions. TCRdb reanalysed the multiplex PCR reads using MiXCR and keeps one entry per CDR3 protein. The table has over 350,000 distinct CDR3 sequences, roughly 20% seen once. The time point is: persistent/refractory GD, antithyroid drugs over 5 years with positive TRAb. Making the TCR library involved RNA that had been extracted from PBMCs. Specimen: peripheral blood mononuclear cells (PBMCs), collected when the disease was refractory, from a patient treated with antithyroid drugs. Receptor source: a female donor with Graves disease.

V is TRBV6-1 and J is TRBJ2-4; D unclear. Germline lookup yields CDR1 MNHNS and CDR2 SASEGT. Trimming pared 10 bases from V and 0 bases from J, leaving 16 bases between. The CDR3 runs to 15 residues. CDR3 nucleotide sequence: TGTGCCACCGATTCTACCGACCTAGCCAAAAACATTCAGTACTTC. Its translation: CATDSTDLAKNIQYF.

This rearrangement joins TRBV10-2 to TRBJ1-5, with D possibly being TRBD1 (6 bases). V was shortened by 0 bases and J by 7 bases, with 13 bases between the two germline ends. The CDR3 totals 15 residues. In germline, CDR1 is WSHSY, CDR2 SAAADI. The CDR3 nucleotides read TGCGCCAGCAGTGAGTCGCTGGGGACAACACAGCCCCAGCATTTT. Protein: CASSESLGTTQPQHF.

This chain links TRBV10-3 with TRBJ1-1, with a weak D call TRBD1 (5 bases). Between the trimmed V and J ends, which lost 4 bases and 1 base, there was a span of 19 bases. The CDR3 is 17 amino acids. Germline CDR1 is ENHRY and CDR2 is SYGVKD. The chain's CDR3 is CAISAISGTYGNTEAFF. The CDR3 DNA reads as TGTGCCATCAGTGCAATATCCGGGACTTACGGGAACACTGAAGCTTTCTTT.

In its sample, this clonotype was seen many times. CDR3 sequence (DNA): TGTGCCAGCAGTTCTAAAGGACAGGGGAGCAATCAGCCCCAGCATTTT. Encoded protein: CASSSKGQGSNQPQHF. V and J are TRBV27 and TRBJ1-5; 9 positions match TRBD1. Losses at the gene ends were 4 bases for V and 1 base for J; bases not matched to a gene: 5. Germline CDR1 reads MNHEY; CDR2 reads SMNVEV (reference sequence). The CDR3 is 16 amino acids.

This chain links TRBV6-1 with TRBJ1-1; D not certain. V was cut by 6 bases and J by 7 bases, with 18 bases left in between. CDR1 MNHNS and CDR2 SASEGT come from the germline V gene. The CDR3 runs to 14 residues. In DNA form, the CDR3 reads TGTGCCAGCAGCCTCTCTGGGAGACCGATTGAAGCTTTCTTT. Protein: CASSLSGRPIEAFF.

This clonotype was observed a few times. V is TRBV6-2 or TRBV6-3 and J is TRBJ2-5, with 13 bases that match TRBD2. Germline V lookup: CDR1 MNHEY, CDR2 SVGEGT. The CDR3 covers 17 residues. With 4 bases clipped from V and 2 bases from J, the junction kept 7 bases outside the gene matches. As DNA, the CDR3 is TGTGCCAGCAGTTGGACTAGCGGGAGTATGGGACAAGAGACCCAGTACTTC. Translating gives CASSWTSGSMGQETQYF.

The sample holds a few counts of this clonotype. This chain joins TRBV20-1 and TRBJ2-7, with a weak D call TRBD2 (6 bases). Germline V gene sequence: CDR1 DFQATT, CDR2 SNEGSKA (reference sequence). CDR3 length: 14 amino acids. V was cut by 2 bases and J by 3 bases, with 14 bases left in between. CDR3 coding DNA: TGCAGTGCTAGACTTTTTGGGGAGGACTACGAGCAGTACTTC. This sequence encodes CSARLFGEDYEQYF.

V gene TRBV5-1 combines with J gene TRBJ2-5; no definite D call. V was clipped by 4 bases and J by 9 bases, with 19 bases between them. Germline CDR1 reads SGHRS; CDR2 reads YFSETQ. The CDR3 is 14 amino acids. CDR3 amino acids: CASSLPLPDPSQYF. The CDR3 DNA reads TGCGCCAGCAGCCTACCCCTCCCCGATCCCTCCCAGTACTTC.

The V and J genes are TRBV7-2 and TRBJ2-6, with a weak D call TRBD1 (6 bases). Germline CDR1 is SGHTA and CDR2 is FQGNSA. The CDR3 has 16 residues. V lost 3 bases and J lost 0, with 9 bases in between. The DNA for the CDR3 is TGTGCCAGCAGCTTGGGGACATCCTCTGGGGCCAACGTCCTGACTTTC. Protein: CASSLGTSSGANVLTF.

The chain has TRBV10-3 and TRBJ2-5; D tentatively reads TRBD1 or TRBD2 (6 bases each). CDR1 and CDR2 from the germline V gene are ENHRY and SYGVKD. V dropped 6 bases and J dropped 2 bases, with 13 bases sitting between them. This CDR3 has 14 residues. The DNA for the CDR3 is TGTGCCATCAGGGGGGGCATCGAACAAGAGACCCAGTACTTC. This sequence encodes CAIRGGIEQETQYF.

This clonotype has only a few counts. The V call is TRBV15, the J call TRBJ2-7; D is undetermined. The germline CDR1 and CDR2 sequences are LNHNV and YYDKDF (reference sequence). This CDR3 contains 14 residues. Trimming left V 3 bases short and J 0 bases short, with 9 bases between. CDR3 nucleotides: TGTGCCACCAGCAGCCAGGAGAGCTCCTACGAGCAGTACTTC. This sequence encodes CATSSQESSYEQYF. Filled out from reference TRBV15 and TRBJ2-7, the complete variable domain reads DAMVIQNPRYQVTQFGKPVTLSCSQTLNHNVMYWYQQKSSQAPKLLFHYYDKDFNNEADTPDNFQSRRPNTSFCFLDIRSPGLGDTAMYLCATSSQESSYEQYFGPGTRLTVT.

This clonotype was seen a few times. The chain uses TRBV7-9 and TRBJ2-7; 7 bases are shared with TRBD1. Trimming cost V 3 bases and J 5 bases; bases outside gene matches: 7. The CDR3 has 14 amino acids. Germline CDR1 SEHNR, CDR2 FQNEAQ (reference sequence). CDR3 amino acids: CASSLTGTGDEQYF. CDR3 nucleotide sequence: TGTGCCAGCAGCTTGACCGGTACAGGGGACGAGCAGTACTTC. Together with reference TRBV7-9 and TRBJ2-7, the CDR3 gives the full variable domain: DTGVSQNPRHKITKRGQNVTFRCDPISEHNRLYWYRQTLGQGPEFLTYFQNEAQLEKSRLLSDRFSAERPKGSFSTLEIQRTEQGDSAMYLCASSLTGTGDEQYFGPGTRLTVT.

The table lists this clonotype with a few counts. V is TRBV20-1 and J is TRBJ2-7; TRBD1 matches at 10 bases. CDR3 length: 15 amino acids. Germline CDR1 DFQATT, CDR2 SNEGSKA (reference sequence). The V and J ends lost 6 bases and 4 bases, in that order; junction bases with no gene match: 12. CDR3 coding DNA: TGCAGTGCAACGCCGAGACAGGGGGCGGGGTACGAGCAGTACTTC. Translation gives CSATPRQGAGYEQYF.

This clonotype was seen at least ten times. The chain uses TRBV11-2 and TRBJ1-1; D is ambiguous. This CDR3 has 14 amino acids. Deletions cut 0 bases from V and 1 base from J, with 6 bases between. Germline V gene data show CDR1 as SGHAT and CDR2 as FQNNGV. The CDR3, as DNA: TGTGCCAGCAGCTTAGAAACCCGGAACACTGAAGCTTTCTTT. Amino acid sequence: CASSLETRNTEAFF.

This clonotype occurred a few times. The chain has TRBV19 and TRBJ2-5; unclear D gene. Germline V gives CDR1 LNHDA, CDR2 SQIVND (reference sequence). CDR3 length: 13 amino acids. Trimming removed 3 bases at V and 2 bases at J, with 7 bases between. The CDR3 is CASSMVGQETQYF. In DNA, the CDR3 is TGTGCCAGTAGTATGGTCGGGCAAGAGACCCAGTACTTC. The full variable domain, with the rest looked up from reference TRBV19 and TRBJ2-5, is DGGITQSPKYLFRKEGQNVTLSCEQNLNHDAMYWYRQDPGQGLRLIYYSQIVNDFQKGDIAEGYSVSREKKESFPLTVTSAQKNPTAFYLCASSMVGQETQYFGPGTRLLVL.

This chain uses TRBV4-3 with TRBJ2-3; D unclear. Trimming left V 2 bases short and J 4 bases short, with 22 bases between. There are 18 residues in the CDR3. Germline CDR1 and CDR2: LGHNA and YSLEER. CDR3 residues: CASSQSSARGIRSDTQYF. In DNA form, the CDR3 reads TGCGCCAGCAGCCAATCCTCCGCTCGCGGAATACGTTCAGATACGCAGTATTTT.

The chain is built from TRBV20-1 and TRBJ2-7; a possible D gene is TRBD2 (5 bases). Germline assignment: CDR1 DFQATT and CDR2 SNEGSKA (reference sequence). This CDR3 region has 14 residues. V was pared by 3 bases and J by 0 bases, with 12 bases between. As DNA, the CDR3 is TGCAGTGCTAGTGGAGCGGAATTCTCCTACGAGCAGTACTTC. This sequence encodes CSASGAEFSYEQYF.

The chain's CDR3 is CASSFGGQVLYSPLHF. The CDR3, as DNA: TGTGCCAGCAGTTTTGGAGGACAGGTTCTATATTCACCCCTCCACTTT. J is TRBJ1-6 and V is TRBV28, with 7 bases fitting TRBD1. CDR3 length: 16 residues. CDR1 and CDR2 (germline): MDHEN, SYDVKM. J gave up 8 bases and V 3 bases, and 10 bases lay outside the gene matches.